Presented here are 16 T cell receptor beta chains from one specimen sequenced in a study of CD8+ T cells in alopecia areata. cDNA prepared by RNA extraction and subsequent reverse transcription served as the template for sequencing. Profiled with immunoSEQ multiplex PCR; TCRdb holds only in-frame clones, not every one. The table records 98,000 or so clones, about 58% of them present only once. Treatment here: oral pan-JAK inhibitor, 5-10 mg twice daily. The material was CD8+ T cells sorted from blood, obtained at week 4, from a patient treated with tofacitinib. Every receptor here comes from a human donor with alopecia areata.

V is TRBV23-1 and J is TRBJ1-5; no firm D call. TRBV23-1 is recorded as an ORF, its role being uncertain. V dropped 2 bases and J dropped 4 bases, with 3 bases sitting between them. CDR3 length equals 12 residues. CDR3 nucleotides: TGCGCCAGCAGTCAAGGAAATCAGCCCCAGCATTTT. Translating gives CASSQGNQPQHF.

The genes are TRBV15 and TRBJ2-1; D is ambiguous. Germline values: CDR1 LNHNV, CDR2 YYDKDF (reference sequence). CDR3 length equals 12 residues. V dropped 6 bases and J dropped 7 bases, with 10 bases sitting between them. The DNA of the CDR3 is TGTGCCACCAGAACGGACGGGAATGAGCAGTTCTTC. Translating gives CATRTDGNEQFF.

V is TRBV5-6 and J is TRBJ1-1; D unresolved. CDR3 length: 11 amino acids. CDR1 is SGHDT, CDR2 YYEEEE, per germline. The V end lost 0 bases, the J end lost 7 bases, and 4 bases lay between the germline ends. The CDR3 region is CASSLGLEAFF. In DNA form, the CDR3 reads TGTGCCAGCAGCTTGGGTCTTGAAGCTTTCTTT.

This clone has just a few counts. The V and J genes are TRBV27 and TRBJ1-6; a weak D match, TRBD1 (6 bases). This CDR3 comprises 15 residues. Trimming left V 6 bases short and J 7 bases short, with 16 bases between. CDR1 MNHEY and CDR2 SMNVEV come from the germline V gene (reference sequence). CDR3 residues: CASRVLGGQNSPLHF. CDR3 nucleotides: TGTGCCAGCAGAGTTCTTGGGGGCCAGAATTCACCCCTCCACTTT.

The CDR3: CASSSGARFGGAFF. The CDR3 DNA follows: TGCGCCAGCAGCTCTGGGGCACGGTTCGGAGGAGCTTTCTTT. The chain couples TRBV5-1 to TRBJ1-1; TRBD1 is a possible D gene (5 bases). CDR1 and CDR2 (germline): SGHRS, YFSETQ. This CDR3 has 14 residues. V was shortened by 3 bases and J by 10 bases, with 19 bases between the two germline ends.

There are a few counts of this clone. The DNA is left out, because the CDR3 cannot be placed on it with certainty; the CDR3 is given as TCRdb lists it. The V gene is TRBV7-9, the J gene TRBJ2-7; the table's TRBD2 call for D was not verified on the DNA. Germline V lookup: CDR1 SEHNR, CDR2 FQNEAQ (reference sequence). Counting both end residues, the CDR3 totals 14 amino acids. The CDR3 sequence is CASSSGLNIYEQYF.

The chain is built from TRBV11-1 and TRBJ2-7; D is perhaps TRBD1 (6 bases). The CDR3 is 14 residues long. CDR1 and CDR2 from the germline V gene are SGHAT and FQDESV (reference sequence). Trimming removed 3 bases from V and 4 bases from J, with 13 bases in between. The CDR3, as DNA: TGTGCCAGCAGCTTCACAGGGACCGCGTACGAGCAGTACTTC. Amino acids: CASSFTGTAYEQYF. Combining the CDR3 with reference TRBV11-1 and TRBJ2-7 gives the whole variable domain EAEVAQSPRYKITEKSQAVAFWCDPISGHATLYWYRQILGQGPELLVQFQDESVVDDSQLPKDRFSAERLKGVDSTLKIQPAELGDSAMYLCASSFTGTAYEQYFGPGTRLTVT.

In DNA, the CDR3 is TGTGCCAGCAGCCTTTGGACAGGGGGCGAGTGGCCTGAAGCTTTCTTT. Translation: CASSLWTGGEWPEAFF. The V and J genes are TRBV4-2 and TRBJ1-1, with TRBD1 matching 11 bases. Germline CDR1 and CDR2: LGHNA and YNFKEQ. V trimming: 4 bases; J trimming: 6 bases; junction bases outside the gene matches: 10. The CDR3 has 16 amino acids.

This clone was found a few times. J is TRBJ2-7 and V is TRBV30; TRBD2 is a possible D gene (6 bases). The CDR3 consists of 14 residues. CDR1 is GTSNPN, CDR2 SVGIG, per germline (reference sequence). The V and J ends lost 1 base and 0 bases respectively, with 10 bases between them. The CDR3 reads CAWSAGDRSYEQYF. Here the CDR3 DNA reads TGTGCCTGGAGTGCGGGGGACCGCTCCTACGAGCAGTACTTC. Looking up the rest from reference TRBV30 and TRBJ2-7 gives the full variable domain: SQTIHQWPATLVQPVGSPLSLECTVEGTSNPNLYWYRQAAGRGLQLLFYSVGIGQISSEVPQNLSASRPQDRQFILSSKKLLLSDSGFYLCAWSAGDRSYEQYFGPGTRLTVT.

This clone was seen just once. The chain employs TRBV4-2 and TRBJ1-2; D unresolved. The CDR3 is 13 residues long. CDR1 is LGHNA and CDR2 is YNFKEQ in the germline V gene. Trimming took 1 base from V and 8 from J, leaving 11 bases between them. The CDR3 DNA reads TGTGCCAGCAGCCAAGGAGGGTTGAAGGGCTACACCTTC. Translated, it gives CASSQGGLKGYTF.

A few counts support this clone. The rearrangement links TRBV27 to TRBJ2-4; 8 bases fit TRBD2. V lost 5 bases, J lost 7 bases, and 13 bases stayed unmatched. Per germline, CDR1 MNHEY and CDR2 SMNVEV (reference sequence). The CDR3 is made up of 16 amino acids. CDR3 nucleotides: TGTGCCAGCAGTACCATTCCAGCGGGGGTGGCGAACATTCAGTACTTC. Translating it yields CASSTIPAGVANIQYF.

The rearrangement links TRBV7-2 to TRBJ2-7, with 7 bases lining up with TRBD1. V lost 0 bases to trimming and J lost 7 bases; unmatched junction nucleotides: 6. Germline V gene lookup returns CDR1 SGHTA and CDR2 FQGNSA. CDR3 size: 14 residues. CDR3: CASSLALTGVEQYF. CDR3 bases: TGTGCCAGCAGCTTAGCGCTAACAGGGGTTGAGCAGTACTTC.

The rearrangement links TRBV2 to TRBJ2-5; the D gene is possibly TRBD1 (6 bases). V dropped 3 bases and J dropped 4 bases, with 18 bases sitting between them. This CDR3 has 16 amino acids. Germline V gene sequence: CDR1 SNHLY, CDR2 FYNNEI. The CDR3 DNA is TGTGCCAGCAGTGAGTGGTCCAGGGGTGTTCGAGAGACCCAGTACTTC. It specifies CASSEWSRGVRETQYF.

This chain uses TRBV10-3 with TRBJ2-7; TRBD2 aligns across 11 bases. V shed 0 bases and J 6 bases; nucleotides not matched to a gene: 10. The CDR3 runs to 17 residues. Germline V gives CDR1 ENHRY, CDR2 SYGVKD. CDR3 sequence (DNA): TGTGCCATCAGTGAGTCGATAGGGACTAGCGGAATCTCCGAGCAGTACTTC. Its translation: CAISESIGTSGISEQYF.

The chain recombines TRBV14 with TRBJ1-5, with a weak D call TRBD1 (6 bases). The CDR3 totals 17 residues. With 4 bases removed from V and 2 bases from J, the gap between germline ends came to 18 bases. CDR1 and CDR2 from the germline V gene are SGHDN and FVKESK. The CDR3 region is CASSRTTGKSGNQPQHF. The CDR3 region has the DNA TGTGCCAGCAGCCGTACCACAGGGAAATCGGGCAATCAGCCCCAGCATTTT.

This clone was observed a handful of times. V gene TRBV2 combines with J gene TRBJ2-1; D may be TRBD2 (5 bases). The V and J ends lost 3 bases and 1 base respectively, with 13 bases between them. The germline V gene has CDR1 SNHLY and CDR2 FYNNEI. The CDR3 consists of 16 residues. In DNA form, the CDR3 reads TGTGCCAGCAGTGAGGACGGGGAAGAATCCTACAATGAGCAGTTCTTC. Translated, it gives CASSEDGEESYNEQFF.